What follows are 19 T cell receptor beta chains derived from one specimen sequenced in a study of blood T cell repertoires in COVID-19. TCRdb keeps only in-frame clones here, not all; method: immunoSEQ multiplex PCR. The sample has approximately 90,000 clones; 75% to 85% are singletons. Input material: peripheral blood. The receptors were gathered from an elderly woman with acute or convalescent COVID-19.

This clone was detected only a few times. The rearrangement links TRBV6-1 to TRBJ1-6; D is undetermined. Germline lookup yields CDR1 MNHNS and CDR2 SASEGT. Trimming left V 1 base short and J 8 bases short, with 3 bases between. The CDR3 is 12 amino acids. CDR3: CASSEGDSPLHF. The CDR3, as DNA: TGTGCCAGCAGTGAAGGAGATTCACCCCTCCACTTT.

V is TRBV2 and J is TRBJ2-7, with TRBD1 matching 8 bases. CDR3 size: 14 residues. V was clipped by 8 bases and J by 0 bases; unmatched bases: 6. Germline values: CDR1 SNHLY, CDR2 FYNNEI. In DNA, the CDR3 is TGTGCCAGCGAGACAGGGGACATCTCCTACGAGCAGTACTTC. It encodes CASETGDISYEQYF. The full variable domain, completed using reference TRBV2 and TRBJ2-7, is EPEVTQTPSHQVTQMGQEVILRCVPISNHLYFYWYRQILGQKVEFLVSFYNNEISEKSEIFDDQFSVERPDGSNFTLKIRSTKLEDSAMYFCASETGDISYEQYFGPGTRLTVT.

The V call is TRBV6-5, the J call TRBJ2-3, with 8 positions matching TRBD1. Unmatched junction bases numbered 7, after V lost 6 bases and J lost 2 bases. The germline gives CDR1 MNHEY, CDR2 SVGAGI. This CDR3 comprises 15 residues. The CDR3 loop is CASSPDRADTDTQYF. The CDR3 DNA is TGTGCCAGCAGCCCGGACAGGGCCGACACAGATACGCAGTATTTT.

This clone is deemed medium-sized (0.01 to 0.1%). The CDR3 here is CASRRTGANYGYTF. In DNA form, the CDR3 reads TGTGCCAGCAGGAGGACAGGGGCTAACTATGGCTACACCTTC. This chain joins TRBV6-5 and TRBJ1-2; the match to TRBD1 covers 9 bases. CDR1 and CDR2 from the germline V gene are MNHEY and SVGAGI. This CDR3 has 14 residues. Trimming cost V 6 bases and J 0 bases; bases outside gene matches: 2.

The CDR3 DNA follows: TGTGCCAGCAGCTTGGATTTGACAGGGGGGCTATGGACGCAGTATTTT. Amino acids: CASSLDLTGGLWTQYF. The V gene is TRBV5-5, the J gene TRBJ2-3; the match to TRBD1 covers 9 bases. The junction had 11 bases not matched to a gene; V was cut back by 0 bases and J by 9 bases. Germline CDR1 and CDR2: SGHKS and YYEKEE (reference sequence). This CDR3 is 16 amino acids long.

The chain carries TRBV25-1 and TRBJ1-5; D ambiguous. Trimming took off 7 bases at V and 2 bases at J, with 21 bases between the two ends. The CDR3 is 17 amino acids. Per germline, CDR1 MGHDK and CDR2 SYGVNS. CDR3 DNA: TGTGCCAGCATCGTTGTAAGAGAGGGTATGTGCAATCAGCCCCAGCATTTT. As protein: CASIVVREGMCNQPQHF.

The rearrangement links TRBV5-4 to TRBJ1-2; the D is unclear. The germline gives CDR1 SGHNT, CDR2 YYREEE (reference sequence). V lost 0 bases, J lost 4 bases, and 13 bases lay in between. This CDR3 has 15 residues. CDR3 region: CASSLDGAVVYGYTF. CDR3 nucleotides: TGTGCCAGCAGCTTGGATGGAGCGGTTGTCTATGGCTACACCTTC.

This clone was detected only once. The chain is built from TRBV5-1 and TRBJ2-3; TRBD1 matches 10 bases. The CDR3 consists of 14 residues. V was clipped by 2 bases and J by 4 bases; unmatched bases: 1. The germline V gene has CDR1 SGHRS and CDR2 YFSETQ. CDR3 loop: CASSLGQGADTQYF. CDR3 nucleotides: TGCGCCAGCAGCTTAGGACAGGGGGCAGATACGCAGTATTTT.

This chain joins TRBV10-1 and TRBJ2-7, with D possibly matching TRBD2 (6 bases). This CDR3 spans 15 amino acids. The V and J ends lost 4 bases and 0 bases respectively, with 13 bases between them. Germline V gene sequence: CDR1 WNHNN, CDR2 SYGVQD (reference sequence). In nucleotides, the CDR3 is TGCGCCAGCAGTGTAGCGGACTCCAACTCCTACGAGCAGTACTTC. Protein sequence: CASSVADSNSYEQYF.

V usage is TRBV7-8 and J usage is TRBJ2-7; D unclear. Trimming removed 1 base at V and 6 bases at J, with 10 bases between. The CDR3 runs 13 residues. The V gene's germline CDR1 is SGHVS and CDR2 FQNEAQ. This chain's CDR3 is CASSLGQVFEQYF. CDR3 DNA: TGTGCCAGCAGCTTAGGCCAGGTATTCGAGCAGTACTTC.

V is TRBV11-1 and J is TRBJ2-5; a weak D match, TRBD1 (5 bases). Trimming cost V 6 bases and J 2 bases, with 10 bases left between them. Germline V gene data show CDR1 as SGHAT and CDR2 as FQDESV (reference sequence). The CDR3 sequence is 13 residues long. The DNA for the CDR3 is TGTGCCAGCAGTCCAGGGTCACAAGAGACCCAGTACTTC. Translated, it gives CASSPGSQETQYF.

This clone occurred once. V usage is TRBV7-6 and J usage is TRBJ2-1; tentatively, D is TRBD2 (5 bases). V dropped 3 bases and J dropped 9 bases, with 12 bases sitting between them. The CDR3 is 13 residues long. Germline V gene sequence: CDR1 SGHVS, CDR2 FNYEAQ. CDR3 sequence: CASSFATSGEQFF. CDR3 nucleotide sequence: TGTGCCAGCAGCTTCGCCACCAGCGGTGAGCAGTTCTTC.

V gene TRBV7-9 combines with J gene TRBJ1-1; the D is unclear. The germline V gene encodes CDR1 SEHNR and CDR2 FQNEAQ (reference sequence). Deletions cut 1 base from V and 9 bases from J, with 12 bases between. CDR3 length: 13 residues. The DNA for the CDR3 is TGTGCCAGCAGCTTAGAATTGCGGCAGAAAGCTTTCTTT. Amino acids: CASSLELRQKAFF.

The chain carries TRBV27 and TRBJ2-7; the D is unclear. CDR1 is MNHEY and CDR2 is SMNVEV in the germline V gene (reference sequence). Trimming removed 0 bases at V and 0 bases at J, with 6 bases between. The CDR3 loop spans 14 amino acids. CDR3 in DNA: TGTGCCAGCAGTTTATCCGGTTACTCCTACGAGCAGTACTTC. It specifies CASSLSGYSYEQYF.

The chain is built from TRBV10-1 and TRBJ2-3; 9 positions agree with TRBD1. There are 16 residues in the CDR3. The V gene's germline CDR1 is WNHNN and CDR2 SYGVQD (reference sequence). V shed 3 bases, J shed 5 bases, and the junction held 9 bases outside the gene matches. The CDR3 spells CASSDPKGQGLDTQYF. The CDR3 DNA reads as TGCGCCAGCAGTGACCCGAAGGGACAGGGATTAGATACGCAGTATTTT.

The chain joins TRBV15 to TRBJ1-3; possible D gene TRBD1, 6 bases. The V end lost 3 bases, the J end lost 0 bases, and 18 bases lay between the germline ends. CDR3 length: 18 residues. Germline CDR1 and CDR2: LNHNV and YYDKDF (reference sequence). DNA for the CDR3: TGTGCCACCAGCAGGGCAGGGGAAGCATCGAGCTCTGGAAACACCATATATTTT. Translation gives CATSRAGEASSSGNTIYF.

On this clone itself: The same CDR3 arises from other DNA sequences in this sample as well. Here the CDR3 reads CSANRVTEAFF. The DNA for the CDR3 is TGCAGTGCCAACAGGGTCACTGAAGCTTTCTTT. The V and J genes are TRBV20-1 and TRBJ1-1; D is possibly TRBD1 (6 bases). V lost 6 bases and J lost 4, with 9 bases in between. Germline values: CDR1 DFQATT, CDR2 SNEGSKA (reference sequence). The CDR3 spans 11 residues.

This chain links TRBV18 with TRBJ1-4; TRBD1 matches at 8 bases. Germline V gene sequence: CDR1 KGHSH, CDR2 LQKENI. The CDR3 is 16 residues long. The J segment lost 7 bases and the V segment lost 2 bases, leaving 9 bases of the junction unmatched. CDR3 in DNA: TGTGCCAGCTCACCATCTGCAGGACAGGGAGGTGAAAAACTGTTTTTT. It yields the protein CASSPSAGQGGEKLFF. The full variable domain, its missing parts supplied by reference TRBV18 and TRBJ1-4, is NAGVMQNPRHLVRRRGQEARLRCSPMKGHSHVYWYRQLPEEGLKFMVYLQKENIIDESGMPKERFSAEFPKEGPSILRIQQVVRGDSAAYFCASSPSAGQGGEKLFFGSGTQLSVL.

V and J are TRBV2 and TRBJ2-2; 12 nucleotides align to TRBD2. Trimming at V came to 5 bases and at J to 7 bases, leaving 8 bases not matched to a gene. The CDR3 is made up of 16 amino acids. Germline V gives CDR1 SNHLY, CDR2 FYNNEI. This chain's CDR3 is CASSSSGGAYGGELFF. The CDR3 region has the DNA TGTGCCAGCAGTTCTAGCGGGGGGGCCTATGGCGGGGAGCTGTTTTTT.